The clone carrying this T cell receptor (beta chain) turned up a few times. The antigen is unknown. Noted time point: newly diagnosed GD, antithyroid drugs for less than 3 months. The TCR library was made from RNA that had been extracted from PBMCs in TRIzol. These data are taken from a study of regulatory T cells in long-lasting Graves disease. Regarding the study as a whole: Relative to new patients (approximately 1,000), persistent patients exhibited greater sharing of public clonotypes (approximately 2,700). TRBV28, TRBJ1-2 and TRBJ2-5 emerged as the favored segments in persistent disease.

The CDR3 has 16 residues. Germline loops: CDR1 SGHTA, CDR2 FQGNSA. Trimming took off 1 base at V and 6 bases at J, with 15 bases between the two ends. Arm-PCR of CDR3 regions with iRepertoire HTBI primers generated TCR beta libraries. TCRdb redid the calling of the multiplex PCR reads with MiXCR, one entry per CDR3 protein. The data show 200,000 to 250,000 distinct CDR3 sequences, approximately 18% seen once. A further study also used this sample, focusing on T cells in Graves' hyperthyroidism and ophthalmopathy. That work states: The HTBI set primed first-round TCR CDR3 RT-PCR. A model built on 13 V-J features separated ophthalmopathy from stable hyperthyroidism.

The sequencing used peripheral blood mononuclear cells (PBMCs), collected at new diagnosis, from a patient treated with antithyroid drugs. V gene TRBV7-2 combines with J gene TRBJ1-4; a weak D match, TRBD1 (5 bases). The sequence was obtained from a woman aged 25 to 39 with Graves disease. The CDR3 protein is CASSLVSGEGYEKLFF. Here the CDR3 DNA reads TGTGCCAGCAGCTTAGTCTCGGGGGAGGGTTATGAAAAACTGTTTTTT.